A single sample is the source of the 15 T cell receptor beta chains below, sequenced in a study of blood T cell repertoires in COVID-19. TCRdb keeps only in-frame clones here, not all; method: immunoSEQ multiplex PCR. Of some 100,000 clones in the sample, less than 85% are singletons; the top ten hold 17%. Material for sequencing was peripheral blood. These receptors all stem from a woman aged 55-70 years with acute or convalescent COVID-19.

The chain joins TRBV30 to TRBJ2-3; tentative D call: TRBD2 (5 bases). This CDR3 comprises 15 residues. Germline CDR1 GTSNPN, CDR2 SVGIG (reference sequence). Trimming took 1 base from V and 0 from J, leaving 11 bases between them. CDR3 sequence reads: CAWSGTGWSTDTQYF. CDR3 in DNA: TGTGCCTGGAGTGGGACTGGTTGGAGCACAGATACGCAGTATTTT.

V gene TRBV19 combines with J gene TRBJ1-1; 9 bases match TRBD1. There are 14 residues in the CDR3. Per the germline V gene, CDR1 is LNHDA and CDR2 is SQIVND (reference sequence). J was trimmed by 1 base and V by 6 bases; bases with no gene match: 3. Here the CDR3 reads CASRPQGANTEAFF. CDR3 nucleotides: TGTGCCAGTAGACCACAGGGGGCGAACACTGAAGCTTTCTTT.

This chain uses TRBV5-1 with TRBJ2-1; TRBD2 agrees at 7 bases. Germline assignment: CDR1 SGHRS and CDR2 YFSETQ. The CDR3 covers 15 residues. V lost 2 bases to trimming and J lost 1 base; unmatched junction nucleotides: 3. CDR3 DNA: TGCGCCAGCAGCTTTGGCGGGGGATCCTACAATGAGCAGTTCTTC. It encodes CASSFGGGSYNEQFF.

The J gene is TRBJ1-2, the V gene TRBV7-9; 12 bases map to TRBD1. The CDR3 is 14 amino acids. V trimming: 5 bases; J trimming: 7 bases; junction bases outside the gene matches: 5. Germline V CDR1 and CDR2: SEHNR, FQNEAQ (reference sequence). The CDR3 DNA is TGTGCCAGCAGCCGGGGACAGGGGGCGTTTGGCTACACCTTC. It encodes CASSRGQGAFGYTF. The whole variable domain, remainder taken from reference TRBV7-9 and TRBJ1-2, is DTGVSQNPRHKITKRGQNVTFRCDPISEHNRLYWYRQTLGQGPEFLTYFQNEAQLEKSRLLSDRFSAERPKGSFSTLEIQRTEQGDSAMYLCASSRGQGAFGYTFGSGTRLTVV.

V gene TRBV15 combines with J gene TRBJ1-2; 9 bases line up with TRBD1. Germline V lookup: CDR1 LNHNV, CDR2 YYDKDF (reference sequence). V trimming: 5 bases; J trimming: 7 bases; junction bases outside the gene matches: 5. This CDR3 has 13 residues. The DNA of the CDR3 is TGTGCCACCAGCCCGGGACAGGGATTTGGCTACACCTTC. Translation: CATSPGQGFGYTF.

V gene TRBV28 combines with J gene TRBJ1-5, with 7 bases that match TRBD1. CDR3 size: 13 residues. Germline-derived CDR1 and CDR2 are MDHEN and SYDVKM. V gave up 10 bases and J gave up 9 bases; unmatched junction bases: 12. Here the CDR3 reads CAIRSDRASPQHF. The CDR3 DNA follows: TGTGCCATCAGGTCCGACAGGGCCTCGCCCCAGCATTTT.

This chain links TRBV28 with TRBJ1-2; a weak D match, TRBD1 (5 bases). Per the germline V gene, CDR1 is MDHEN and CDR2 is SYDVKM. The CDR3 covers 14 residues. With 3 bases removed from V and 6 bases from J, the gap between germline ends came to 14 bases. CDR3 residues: CASSFLGQGHGYTF. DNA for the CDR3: TGTGCCAGCAGTTTTCTTGGGCAGGGCCATGGCTACACCTTC.

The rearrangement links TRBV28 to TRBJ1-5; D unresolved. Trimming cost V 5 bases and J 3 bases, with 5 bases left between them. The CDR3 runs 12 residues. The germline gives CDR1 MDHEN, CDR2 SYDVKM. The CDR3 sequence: CASSPSNQPQHF. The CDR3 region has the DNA TGTGCCAGCAGTCCCTCCAATCAGCCCCAGCATTTT.

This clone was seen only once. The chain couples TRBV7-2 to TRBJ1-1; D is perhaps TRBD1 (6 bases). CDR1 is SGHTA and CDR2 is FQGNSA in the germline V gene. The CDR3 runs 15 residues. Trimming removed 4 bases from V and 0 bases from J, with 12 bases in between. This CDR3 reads CASSSLGHLNTEAFF. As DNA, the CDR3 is TGTGCCAGCAGCTCACTGGGACACTTGAACACTGAAGCTTTCTTT.

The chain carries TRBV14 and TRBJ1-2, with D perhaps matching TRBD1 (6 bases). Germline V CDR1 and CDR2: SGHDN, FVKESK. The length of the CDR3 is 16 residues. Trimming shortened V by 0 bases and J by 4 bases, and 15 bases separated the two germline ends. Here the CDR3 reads CASSQDYIRGTYGYTF. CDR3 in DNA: TGTGCCAGCAGCCAAGATTATATCAGGGGTACCTATGGCTACACCTTC.

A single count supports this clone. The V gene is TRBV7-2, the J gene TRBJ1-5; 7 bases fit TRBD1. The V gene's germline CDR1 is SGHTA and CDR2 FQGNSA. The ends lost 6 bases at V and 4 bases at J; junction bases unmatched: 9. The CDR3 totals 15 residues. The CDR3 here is CASSRDSQGNQPQHF. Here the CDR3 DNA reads TGTGCCAGCAGTCGGGACAGCCAAGGGAATCAGCCCCAGCATTTT.

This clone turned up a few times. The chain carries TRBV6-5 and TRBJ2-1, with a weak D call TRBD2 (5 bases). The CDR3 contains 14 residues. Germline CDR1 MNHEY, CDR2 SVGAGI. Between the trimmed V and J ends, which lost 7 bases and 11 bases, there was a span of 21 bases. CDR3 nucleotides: TGTGCCAGCAACGGGCTGGCTAGCCGAGGCAAGCAGTTCTTC. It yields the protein CASNGLASRGKQFF.

CDR3 in amino acids: CASSLGGIAGETQYF. In DNA, the CDR3 is TGTGCCAGCAGCTTAGGAGGAATAGCGGGAGAGACCCAGTACTTC. J is TRBJ2-5 and V is TRBV11-3; 7 nucleotides align to TRBD2. Trimming took 1 base from V and 4 from J; bases not matched to a gene: 6. The length of the CDR3 is 15 residues. Germline V gene sequence: CDR1 SGHNT, CDR2 YENEEA.

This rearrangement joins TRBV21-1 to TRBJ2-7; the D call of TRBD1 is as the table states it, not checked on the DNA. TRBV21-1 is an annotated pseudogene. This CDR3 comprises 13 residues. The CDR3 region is CASSRNKNYEQYF. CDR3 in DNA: TGTGCCAGCAGCAGAAACAAAAACTACGAGCAGTACTTC.

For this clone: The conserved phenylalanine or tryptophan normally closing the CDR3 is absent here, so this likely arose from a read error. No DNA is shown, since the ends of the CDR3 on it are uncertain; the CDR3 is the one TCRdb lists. CDR3 sequence reads: CASSESLDRGKLV. The rearrangement joins TRBV6-1 to TRBJ1-1; the table's D call, TRBD1, was not checked against the DNA. Per the germline V gene, CDR1 is MNHNS and CDR2 is SASEGT. The CDR3 is 13 amino acids in total, end residues counted.